The clone carrying this T cell receptor (beta chain) was counted at least ten times. Its antigen is undetermined. iRepertoire HTBI primers and Arm-PCR of CDR3 regions built TCR beta libraries. Per the original data handling: Samples revealed fewer than 65 TRBV and some 15 TRBJ segments. A single record per CDR3 protein comes from TCRdb applying MiXCR to the multiplex PCR reads. The V and J calls were determined by TCRdb, not by the authors. Found here are fewer than 550,000 distinct CDR3 sequences, about a fifth of them singletons; the top ten hold around 7%. Documented time point: persistent/refractory GD, antithyroid drugs over 5 years with positive TRAb. From RNA extracted from PBMCs, the TCR library was made. Diagnosing Graves' disease relied on the American Thyroid Association guidelines. This CDR3 has 13 residues. Germline CDR1 is MDHEN and CDR2 is SYDVKM. V was pared by 6 bases and J by 5 bases, with 11 bases between.

The sample originates from a study of regulatory T cells in long-lasting Graves disease. Broader study findings: With 2,500 to 3,000 shared public clonotypes, persistent patients exceeded new patients, who shared about 1,000. Segments TRBV28, TRBJ1-2 and TRBJ2-5 showed preferential usage in persistent disease.

The chain has TRBV28 and TRBJ1-5; D is possibly TRBD1 (5 bases). The sequence came from a female donor with Graves disease. Here the sequenced sample was peripheral blood mononuclear cells (PBMCs), taken when the disease was refractory, from a patient treated with antithyroid drugs. As DNA, the CDR3 is TGTGCCAGCAGCCCCACGGGGCATCAGCCCCAGCATTTT. Translated: CASSPTGHQPQHF.